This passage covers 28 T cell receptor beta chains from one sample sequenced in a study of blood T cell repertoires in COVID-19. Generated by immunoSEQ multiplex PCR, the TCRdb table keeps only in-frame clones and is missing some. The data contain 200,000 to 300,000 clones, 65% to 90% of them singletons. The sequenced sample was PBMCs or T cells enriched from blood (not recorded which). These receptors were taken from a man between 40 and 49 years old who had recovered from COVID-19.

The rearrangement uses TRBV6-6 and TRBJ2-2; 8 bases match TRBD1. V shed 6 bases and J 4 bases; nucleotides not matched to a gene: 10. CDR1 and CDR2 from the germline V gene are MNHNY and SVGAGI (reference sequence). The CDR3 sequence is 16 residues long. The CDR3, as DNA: TGTGCCAGCAGACGATCGACAGGGGTCGGCACCGGGGAGCTGTTTTTT. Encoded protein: CASRRSTGVGTGELFF.

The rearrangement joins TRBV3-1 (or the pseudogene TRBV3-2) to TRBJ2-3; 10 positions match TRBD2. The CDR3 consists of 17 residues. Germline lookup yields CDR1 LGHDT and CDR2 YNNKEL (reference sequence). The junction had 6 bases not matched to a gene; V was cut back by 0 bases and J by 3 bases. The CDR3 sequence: CASSQDPGLASTDTQYF. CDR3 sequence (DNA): TGTGCCAGCAGCCAAGATCCGGGACTAGCGTCGACAGATACGCAGTATTTT.

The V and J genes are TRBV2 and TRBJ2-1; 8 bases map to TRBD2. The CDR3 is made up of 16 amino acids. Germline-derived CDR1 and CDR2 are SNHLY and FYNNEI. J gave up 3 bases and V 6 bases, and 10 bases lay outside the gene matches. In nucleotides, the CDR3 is TGTGCCAGCAGCTCCACCAGCGGGAGTCTCTACAATGAGCAGTTCTTC. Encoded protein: CASSSTSGSLYNEQFF.

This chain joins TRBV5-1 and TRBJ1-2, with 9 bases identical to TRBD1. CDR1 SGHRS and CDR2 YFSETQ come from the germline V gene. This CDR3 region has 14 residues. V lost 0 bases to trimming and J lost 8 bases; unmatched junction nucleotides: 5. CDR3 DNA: TGCGCCAGCAGCTTGGCGGGACAGGGTGAAGGCTACACCTTC. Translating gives CASSLAGQGEGYTF.

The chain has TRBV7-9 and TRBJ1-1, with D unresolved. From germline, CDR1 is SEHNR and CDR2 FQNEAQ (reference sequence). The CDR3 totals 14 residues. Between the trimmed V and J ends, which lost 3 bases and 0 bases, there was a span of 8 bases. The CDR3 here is CASSFQSVNTEAFF. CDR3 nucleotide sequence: TGTGCCAGCAGCTTTCAGTCTGTGAACACTGAAGCTTTCTTT.

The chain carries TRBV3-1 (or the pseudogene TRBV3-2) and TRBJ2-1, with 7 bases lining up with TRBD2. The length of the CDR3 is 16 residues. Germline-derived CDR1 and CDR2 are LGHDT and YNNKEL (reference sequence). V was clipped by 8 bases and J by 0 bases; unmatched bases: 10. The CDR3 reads CASSAVGGVSYNEQFF. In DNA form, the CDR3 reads TGTGCCAGCTCTGCTGTGGGGGGGGTCTCCTACAATGAGCAGTTCTTC.

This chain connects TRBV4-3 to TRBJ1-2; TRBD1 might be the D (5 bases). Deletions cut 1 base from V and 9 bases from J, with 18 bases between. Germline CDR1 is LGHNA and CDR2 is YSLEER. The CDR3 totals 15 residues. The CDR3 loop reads CASSQALRGIGSYTF. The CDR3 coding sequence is TGCGCCAGCAGCCAAGCACTTCGGGGGATCGGGAGCTACACCTTC.

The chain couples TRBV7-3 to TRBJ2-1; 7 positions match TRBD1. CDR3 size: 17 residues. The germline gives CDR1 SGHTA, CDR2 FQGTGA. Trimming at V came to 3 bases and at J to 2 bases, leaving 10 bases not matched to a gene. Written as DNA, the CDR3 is TGTGCCAGCAGCTTGGAACCTCAGGGGGACCCCTACAATGAGCAGTTCTTC. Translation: CASSLEPQGDPYNEQFF.

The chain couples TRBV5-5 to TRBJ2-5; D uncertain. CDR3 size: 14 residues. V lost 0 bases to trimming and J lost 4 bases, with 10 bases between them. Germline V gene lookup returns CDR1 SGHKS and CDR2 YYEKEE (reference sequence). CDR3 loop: CASSLDSFGETQYF. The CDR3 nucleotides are TGTGCCAGCAGCTTGGACAGTTTCGGAGAGACCCAGTACTTC.

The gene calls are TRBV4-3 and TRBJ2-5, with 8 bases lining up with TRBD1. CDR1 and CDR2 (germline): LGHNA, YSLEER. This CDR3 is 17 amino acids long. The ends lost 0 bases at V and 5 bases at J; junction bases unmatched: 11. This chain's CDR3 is CASSQDRRGRGHETQYF. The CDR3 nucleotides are TGCGCCAGCAGCCAAGATAGGAGGGGCAGGGGGCATGAGACCCAGTACTTC.

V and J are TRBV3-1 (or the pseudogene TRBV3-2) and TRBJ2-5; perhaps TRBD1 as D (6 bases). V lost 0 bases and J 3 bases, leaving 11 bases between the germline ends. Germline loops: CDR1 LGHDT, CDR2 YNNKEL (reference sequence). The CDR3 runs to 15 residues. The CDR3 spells CASSQDIRTEETQYF. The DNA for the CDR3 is TGTGCCAGCAGCCAAGATATTAGGACAGAAGAGACCCAGTACTTC.

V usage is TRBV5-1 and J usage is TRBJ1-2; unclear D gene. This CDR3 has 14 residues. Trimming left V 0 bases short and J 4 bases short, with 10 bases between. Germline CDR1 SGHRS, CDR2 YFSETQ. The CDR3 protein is CASSLGGSSYGYTF. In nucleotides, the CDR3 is TGCGCCAGCAGCTTGGGAGGGTCAAGCTATGGCTACACCTTC.

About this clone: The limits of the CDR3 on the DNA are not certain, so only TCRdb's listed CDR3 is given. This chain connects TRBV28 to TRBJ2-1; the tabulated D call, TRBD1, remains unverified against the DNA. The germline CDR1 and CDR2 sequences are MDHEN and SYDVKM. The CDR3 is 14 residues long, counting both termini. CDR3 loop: CASSPGSLDNEQFF.

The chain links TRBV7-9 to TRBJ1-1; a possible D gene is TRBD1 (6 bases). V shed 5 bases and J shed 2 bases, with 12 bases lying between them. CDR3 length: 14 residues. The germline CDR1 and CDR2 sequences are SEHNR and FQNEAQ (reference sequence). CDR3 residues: CASSTQQGNTEAFF. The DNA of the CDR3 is TGTGCCAGCAGCACCCAACAGGGTAACACTGAAGCTTTCTTT.

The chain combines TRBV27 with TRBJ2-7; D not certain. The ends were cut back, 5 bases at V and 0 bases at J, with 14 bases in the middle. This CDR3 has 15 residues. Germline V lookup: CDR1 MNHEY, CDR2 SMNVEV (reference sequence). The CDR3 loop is CASSLHQASSYEQYF. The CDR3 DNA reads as TGTGCCAGCAGTCTACACCAGGCCAGCTCCTACGAGCAGTACTTC.

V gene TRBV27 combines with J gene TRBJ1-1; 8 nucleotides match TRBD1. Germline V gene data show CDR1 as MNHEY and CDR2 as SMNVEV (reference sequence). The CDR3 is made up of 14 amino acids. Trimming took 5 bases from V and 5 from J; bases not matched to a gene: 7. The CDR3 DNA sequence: TGTGCCAGCAGTGTCCAGGGGGCGCAAACTGAAGCTTTCTTT. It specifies CASSVQGAQTEAFF.

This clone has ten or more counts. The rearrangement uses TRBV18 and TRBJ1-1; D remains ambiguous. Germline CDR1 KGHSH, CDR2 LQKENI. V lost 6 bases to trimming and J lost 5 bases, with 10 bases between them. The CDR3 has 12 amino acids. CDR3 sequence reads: CASSIPRTEAFF. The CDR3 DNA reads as TGTGCCAGCTCCATACCCAGGACTGAAGCTTTCTTT.

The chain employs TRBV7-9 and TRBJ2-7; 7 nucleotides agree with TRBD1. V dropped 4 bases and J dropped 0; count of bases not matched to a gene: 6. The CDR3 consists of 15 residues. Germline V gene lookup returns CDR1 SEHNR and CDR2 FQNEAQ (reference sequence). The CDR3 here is CASSSRTGVSYEQYF. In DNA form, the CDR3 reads TGTGCCAGCAGCTCTCGGACAGGAGTCTCCTACGAGCAGTACTTC.

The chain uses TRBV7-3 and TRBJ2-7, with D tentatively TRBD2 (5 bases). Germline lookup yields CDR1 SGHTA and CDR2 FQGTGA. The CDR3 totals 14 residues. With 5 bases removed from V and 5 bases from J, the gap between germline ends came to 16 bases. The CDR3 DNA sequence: TGTGCCAGCAGCCTGAAAGGAGGTGGGCACGAGCAGTACTTC. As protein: CASSLKGGGHEQYF.

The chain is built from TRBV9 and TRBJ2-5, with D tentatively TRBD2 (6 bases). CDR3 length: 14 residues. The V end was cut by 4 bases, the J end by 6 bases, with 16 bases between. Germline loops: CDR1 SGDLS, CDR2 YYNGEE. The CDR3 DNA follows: TGTGCCAGCAGCCCAGACGGGACTCTTAAGACCCAGTACTTC. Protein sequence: CASSPDGTLKTQYF.

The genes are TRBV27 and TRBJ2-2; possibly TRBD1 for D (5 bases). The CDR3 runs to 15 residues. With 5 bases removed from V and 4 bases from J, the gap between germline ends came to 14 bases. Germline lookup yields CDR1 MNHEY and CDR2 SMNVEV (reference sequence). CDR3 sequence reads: CASSLVSGFTGELFF. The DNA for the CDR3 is TGTGCCAGCAGTCTAGTGTCAGGGTTCACCGGGGAGCTGTTTTTT.

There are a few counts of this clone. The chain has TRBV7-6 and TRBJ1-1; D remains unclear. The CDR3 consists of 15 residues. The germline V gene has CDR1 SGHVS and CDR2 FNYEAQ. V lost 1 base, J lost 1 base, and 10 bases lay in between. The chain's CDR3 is CASSLGLGGNTEAFF. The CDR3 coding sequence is TGTGCCAGCAGCTTAGGACTGGGTGGGAACACTGAAGCTTTCTTT.

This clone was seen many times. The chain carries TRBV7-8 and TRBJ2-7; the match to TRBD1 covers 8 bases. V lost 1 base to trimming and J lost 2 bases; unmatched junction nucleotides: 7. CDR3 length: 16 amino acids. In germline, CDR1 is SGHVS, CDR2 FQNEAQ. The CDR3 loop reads CASSLVIGQGPYEQYF. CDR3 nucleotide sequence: TGTGCCAGCAGCTTAGTTATAGGACAGGGCCCCTACGAGCAGTACTTC.

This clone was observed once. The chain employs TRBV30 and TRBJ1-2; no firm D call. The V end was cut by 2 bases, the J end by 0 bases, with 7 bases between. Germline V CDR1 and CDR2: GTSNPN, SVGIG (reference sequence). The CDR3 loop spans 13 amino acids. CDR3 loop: CAWSPGANYGYTF. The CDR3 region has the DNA TGTGCCTGGAGTCCGGGAGCTAACTATGGCTACACCTTC. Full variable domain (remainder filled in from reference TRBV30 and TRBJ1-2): SQTIHQWPATLVQPVGSPLSLECTVEGTSNPNLYWYRQAAGRGLQLLFYSVGIGQISSEVPQNLSASRPQDRQFILSSKKLLLSDSGFYLCAWSPGANYGYTFGSGTRLTVV.

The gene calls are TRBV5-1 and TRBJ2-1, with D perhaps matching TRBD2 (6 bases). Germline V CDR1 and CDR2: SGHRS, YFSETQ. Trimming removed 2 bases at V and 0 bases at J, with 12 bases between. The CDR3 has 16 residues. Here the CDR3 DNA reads TGCGCCAGCAGCTTAGGCGGGATAAGCTCCTACAATGAGCAGTTCTTC. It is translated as CASSLGGISSYNEQFF.

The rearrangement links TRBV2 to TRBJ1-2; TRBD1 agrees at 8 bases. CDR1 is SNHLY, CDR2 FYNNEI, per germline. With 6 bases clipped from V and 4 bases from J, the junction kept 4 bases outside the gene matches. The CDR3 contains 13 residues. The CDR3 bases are TGTGCCAGCAGGACAGGGGTCGGCTATGGCTACACCTTC. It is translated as CASRTGVGYGYTF.

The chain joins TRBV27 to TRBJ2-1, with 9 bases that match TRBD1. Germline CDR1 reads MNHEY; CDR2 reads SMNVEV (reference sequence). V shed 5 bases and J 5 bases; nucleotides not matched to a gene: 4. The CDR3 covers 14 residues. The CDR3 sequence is CASSIWTGDNEQFF. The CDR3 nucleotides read TGTGCCAGCAGTATATGGACAGGGGACAATGAGCAGTTCTTC.

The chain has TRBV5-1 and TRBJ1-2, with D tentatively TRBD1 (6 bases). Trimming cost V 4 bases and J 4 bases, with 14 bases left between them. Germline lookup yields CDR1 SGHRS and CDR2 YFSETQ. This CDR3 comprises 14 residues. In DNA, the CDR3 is TGCGCCAGCAGCCGGGACATCTTGAGCTATGGCTACACCTTC. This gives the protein CASSRDILSYGYTF.